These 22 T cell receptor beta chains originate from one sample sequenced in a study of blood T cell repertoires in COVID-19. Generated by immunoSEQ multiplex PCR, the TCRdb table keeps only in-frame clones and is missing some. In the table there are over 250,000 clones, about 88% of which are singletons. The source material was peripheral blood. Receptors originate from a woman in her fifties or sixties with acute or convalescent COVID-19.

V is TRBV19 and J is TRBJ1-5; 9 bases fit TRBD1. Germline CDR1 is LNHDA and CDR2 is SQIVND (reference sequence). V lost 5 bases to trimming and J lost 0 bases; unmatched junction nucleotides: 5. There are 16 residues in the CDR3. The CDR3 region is CASSGEQGASNQPQHF. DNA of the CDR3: TGTGCCAGTAGTGGGGAACAGGGGGCTAGCAATCAGCCCCAGCATTTT.

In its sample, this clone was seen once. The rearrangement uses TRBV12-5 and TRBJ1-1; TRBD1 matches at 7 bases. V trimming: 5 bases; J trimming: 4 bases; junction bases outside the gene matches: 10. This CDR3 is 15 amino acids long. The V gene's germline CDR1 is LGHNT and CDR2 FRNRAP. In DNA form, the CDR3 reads TGTGCTAGTGGTCGAAAGGGACAGTTGGGCACTGAAGCTTTCTTT. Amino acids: CASGRKGQLGTEAFF.

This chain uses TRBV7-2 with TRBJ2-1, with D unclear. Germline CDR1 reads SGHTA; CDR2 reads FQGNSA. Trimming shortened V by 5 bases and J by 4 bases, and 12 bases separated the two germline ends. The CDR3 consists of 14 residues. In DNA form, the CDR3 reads TGTGCCAGCAGCCAGCGCAGACGATACAATGAGCAGTTCTTC. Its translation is CASSQRRRYNEQFF.

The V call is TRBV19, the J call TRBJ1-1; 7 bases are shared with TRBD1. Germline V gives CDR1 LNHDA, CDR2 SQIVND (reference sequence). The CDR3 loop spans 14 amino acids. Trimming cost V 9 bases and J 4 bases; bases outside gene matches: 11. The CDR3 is CASHLQGYFTEAFF. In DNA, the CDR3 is TGTGCCAGCCACTTACAGGGGTACTTCACTGAAGCTTTCTTT.

CDR3 amino acids: CASSPTTSGGASETQYF. CDR3 nucleotides: TGTGCCAGCTCACCTACGACTAGCGGGGGGGCCAGTGAGACCCAGTACTTC. The chain uses TRBV18 and TRBJ2-5; 14 nucleotides match TRBD2. This CDR3 has 17 amino acids. Trimming took 3 bases from V and 5 from J; bases not matched to a gene: 8. In germline, CDR1 is KGHSH, CDR2 LQKENI.

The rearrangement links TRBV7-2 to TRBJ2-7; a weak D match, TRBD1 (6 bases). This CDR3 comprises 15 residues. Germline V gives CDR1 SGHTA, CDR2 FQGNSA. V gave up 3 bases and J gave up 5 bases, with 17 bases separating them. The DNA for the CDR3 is TGTGCCAGCAGCTTTCAAAAAGCAGGGGCCCACGAGCAGTACTTC. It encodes CASSFQKAGAHEQYF. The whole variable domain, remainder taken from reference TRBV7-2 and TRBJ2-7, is GAGVSQSPSNKVTEKGKDVELRCDPISGHTALYWYRQSLGQGLEFLIYFQGNSAPDKSGLPSDRFSAERTGGSVSTLTIQRTQQEDSAVYLCASSFQKAGAHEQYFGPGTRLTVT.

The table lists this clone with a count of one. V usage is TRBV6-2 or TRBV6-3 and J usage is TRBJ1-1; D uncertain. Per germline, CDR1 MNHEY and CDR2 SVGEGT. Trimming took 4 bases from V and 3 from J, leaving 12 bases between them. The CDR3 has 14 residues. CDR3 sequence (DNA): TGTGCCAGCAGTTTGGAGGGCGCACACACTGAAGCTTTCTTT. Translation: CASSLEGAHTEAFF.

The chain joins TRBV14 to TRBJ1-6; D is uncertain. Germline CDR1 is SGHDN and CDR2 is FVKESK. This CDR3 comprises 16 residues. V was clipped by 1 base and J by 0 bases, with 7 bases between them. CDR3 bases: TGTGCCAGCAGCCAAGCGCGGGTCTCCTATAATTCACCCCTCCACTTT. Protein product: CASSQARVSYNSPLHF. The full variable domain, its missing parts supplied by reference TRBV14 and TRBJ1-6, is EAGVTQFPSHSVIEKGQTVTLRCDPISGHDNLYWYRRVMGKEIKFLLHFVKESKQDESGMPNNRFLAERTGGTYSTLKVQPAELEDSGVYFCASSQARVSYNSPLHFGNGTRLTVT.

DNA for the CDR3: TGTGCCAGCAGCACCCAACCGGGGGGACTAGCGCACACAGATACGCAGTATTTT. Protein: CASSTQPGGLAHTDTQYF. The chain employs TRBV7-2 and TRBJ2-3, with 10 bases that match TRBD2. The length of the CDR3 is 18 residues. The V gene end was trimmed by 5 bases and the J gene end by 2 bases; junction bases not matched to a gene: 13. The V gene's germline CDR1 is SGHTA and CDR2 FQGNSA.

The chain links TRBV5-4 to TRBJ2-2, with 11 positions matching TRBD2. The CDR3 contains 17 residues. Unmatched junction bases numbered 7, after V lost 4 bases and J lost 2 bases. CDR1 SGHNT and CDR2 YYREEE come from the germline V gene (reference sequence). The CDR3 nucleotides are TGTGCCAGCAGCCTCGACCTAGCGGGAGGCAACACCGGGGAGCTGTTTTTT. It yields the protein CASSLDLAGGNTGELFF.

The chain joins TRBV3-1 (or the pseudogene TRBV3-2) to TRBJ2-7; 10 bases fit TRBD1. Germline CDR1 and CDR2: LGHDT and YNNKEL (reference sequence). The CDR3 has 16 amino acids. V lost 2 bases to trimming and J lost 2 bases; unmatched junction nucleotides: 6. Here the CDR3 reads CASSQNPGTGAYEQYF. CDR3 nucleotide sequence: TGTGCCAGCAGCCAAAACCCCGGGACAGGGGCCTACGAGCAGTACTTC.

The CDR3 loop reads CSPSSLHHRQGNQQETQYF. The CDR3 region has the DNA TGCAGTCCTTCGTCGCTCCATCATCGACAGGGGAACCAGCAAGAGACCCAGTACTTC. The gene calls are TRBV29-1 and TRBJ2-5; 8 bases are a match to TRBD1. The CDR3 length is 19 residues. Germline V lookup: CDR1 SQVTM, CDR2 ANQGSEA.

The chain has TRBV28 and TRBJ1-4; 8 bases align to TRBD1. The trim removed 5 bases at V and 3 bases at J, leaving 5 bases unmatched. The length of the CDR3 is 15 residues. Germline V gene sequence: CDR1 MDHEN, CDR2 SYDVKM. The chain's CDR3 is CASSPGTGPNEKLFF. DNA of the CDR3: TGTGCCAGCAGTCCAGGGACAGGACCTAATGAAAAACTGTTTTTT.

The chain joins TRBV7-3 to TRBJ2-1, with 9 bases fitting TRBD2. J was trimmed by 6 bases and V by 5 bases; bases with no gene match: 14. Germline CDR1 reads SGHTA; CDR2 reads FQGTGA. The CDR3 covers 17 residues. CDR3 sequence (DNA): TGTGCCAGCAGCCGTACCCTACTAGCGGGCCTCGGCAATGAGCAGTTCTTC. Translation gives CASSRTLLAGLGNEQFF. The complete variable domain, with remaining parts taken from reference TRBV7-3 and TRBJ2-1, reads GAGVSQTPSNKVTEKGKYVELRCDPISGHTALYWYRQSLGQGPEFLIYFQGTGAADDSGLPNDRFFAVRPEGSVSTLKIQRTERGDSAVYLCASSRTLLAGLGNEQFFGPGTRLTVL.

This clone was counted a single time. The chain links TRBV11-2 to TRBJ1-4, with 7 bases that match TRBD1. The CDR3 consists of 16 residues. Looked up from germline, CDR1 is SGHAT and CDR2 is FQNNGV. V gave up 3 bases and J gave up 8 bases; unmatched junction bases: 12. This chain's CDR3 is CASSFAHRDSREKLFF. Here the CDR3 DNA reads TGTGCCAGCAGCTTCGCCCACAGGGACAGTAGAGAAAAACTGTTTTTT.

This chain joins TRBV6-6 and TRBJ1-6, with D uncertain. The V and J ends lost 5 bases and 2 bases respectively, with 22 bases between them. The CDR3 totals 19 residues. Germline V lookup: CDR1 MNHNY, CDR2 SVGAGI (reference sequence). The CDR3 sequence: CASSPGRLARTTYNSPLHF. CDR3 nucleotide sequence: TGTGCCAGCAGTCCAGGACGCCTAGCCAGAACCACCTATAATTCACCCCTCCACTTT.

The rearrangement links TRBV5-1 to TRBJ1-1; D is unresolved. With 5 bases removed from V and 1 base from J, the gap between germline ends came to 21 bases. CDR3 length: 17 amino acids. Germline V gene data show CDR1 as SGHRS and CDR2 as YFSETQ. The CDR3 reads CASSPNPGSLSNTEAFF. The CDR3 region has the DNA TGCGCCAGCAGTCCTAATCCGGGTTCCCTTTCGAACACTGAAGCTTTCTTT.

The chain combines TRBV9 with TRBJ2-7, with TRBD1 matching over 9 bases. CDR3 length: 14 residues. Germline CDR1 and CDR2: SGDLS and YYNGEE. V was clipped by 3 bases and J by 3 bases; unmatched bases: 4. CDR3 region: CASSEGTGLYEQYF. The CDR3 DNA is TGTGCCAGCAGCGAGGGGACAGGGCTCTACGAGCAGTACTTC. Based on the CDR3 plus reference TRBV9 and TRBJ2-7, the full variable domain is DSGVTQTPKHLITATGQRVTLRCSPRSGDLSVYWYQQSLDQGLQFLIQYYNGEERAKGNILERFSAQQFPDLHSELNLSSLELGDSALYFCASSEGTGLYEQYFGPGTRLTVT.

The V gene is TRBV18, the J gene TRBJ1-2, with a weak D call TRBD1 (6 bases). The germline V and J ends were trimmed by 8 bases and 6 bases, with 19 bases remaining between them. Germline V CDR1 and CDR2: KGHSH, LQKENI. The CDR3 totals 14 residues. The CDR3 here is CASAGTFQRDGYTF. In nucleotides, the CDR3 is TGTGCCAGCGCCGGGACATTCCAAAGGGATGGCTACACCTTC.

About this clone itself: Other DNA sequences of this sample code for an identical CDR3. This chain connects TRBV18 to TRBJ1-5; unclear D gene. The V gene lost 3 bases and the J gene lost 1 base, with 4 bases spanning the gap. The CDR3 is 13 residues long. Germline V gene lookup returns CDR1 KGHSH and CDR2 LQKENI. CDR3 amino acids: CASSPQSNQPQHF. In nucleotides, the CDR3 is TGTGCCAGCTCACCCCAGAGCAATCAGCCCCAGCATTTT.

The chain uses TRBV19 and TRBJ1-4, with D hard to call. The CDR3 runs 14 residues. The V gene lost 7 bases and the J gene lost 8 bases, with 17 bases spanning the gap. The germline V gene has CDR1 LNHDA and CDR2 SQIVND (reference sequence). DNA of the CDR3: TGTGCCAGTAAGGGAGGGAATACCGGAGAAAAACTGTTTTTT. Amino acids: CASKGGNTGEKLFF.

As DNA, the CDR3 is TGTGCCAGCAATCGACAGGTCAATCAGCCCCAGCATTTT. Translated: CASNRQVNQPQHF. This chain uses TRBV2 with TRBJ1-5; a weak D match, TRBD1 (6 bases). This CDR3 is built from 13 residues. Trimming pared 7 bases from V and 3 bases from J, leaving 10 bases between. Germline V gene sequence: CDR1 SNHLY, CDR2 FYNNEI.